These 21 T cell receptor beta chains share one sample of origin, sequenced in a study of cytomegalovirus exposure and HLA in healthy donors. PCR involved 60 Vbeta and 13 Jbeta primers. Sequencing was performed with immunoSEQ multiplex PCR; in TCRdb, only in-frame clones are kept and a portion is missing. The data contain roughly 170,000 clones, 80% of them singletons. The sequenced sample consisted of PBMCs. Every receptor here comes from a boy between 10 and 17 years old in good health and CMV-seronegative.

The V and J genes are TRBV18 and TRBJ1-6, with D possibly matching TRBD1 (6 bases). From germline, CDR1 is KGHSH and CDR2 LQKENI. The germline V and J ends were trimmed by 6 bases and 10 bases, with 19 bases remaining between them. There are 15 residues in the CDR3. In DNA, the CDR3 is TGTGCCAGCTCTCAACAGGGAAAGAAAGTCTCACCCCTCCACTTT. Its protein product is CASSQQGKKVSPLHF.

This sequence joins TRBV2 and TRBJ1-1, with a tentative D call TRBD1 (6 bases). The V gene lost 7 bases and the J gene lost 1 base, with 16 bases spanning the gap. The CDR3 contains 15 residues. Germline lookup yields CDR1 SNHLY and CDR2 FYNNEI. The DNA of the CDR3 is TGTGCCAGCATTCCTCAAACAGGGTGGAACACTGAAGCTTTCTTT. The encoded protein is CASIPQTGWNTEAFF.

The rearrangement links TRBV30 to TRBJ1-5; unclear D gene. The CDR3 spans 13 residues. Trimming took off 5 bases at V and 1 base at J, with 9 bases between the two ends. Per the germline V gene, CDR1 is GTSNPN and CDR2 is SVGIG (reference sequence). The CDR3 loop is CAWAGESNQPQHF. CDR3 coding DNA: TGTGCCTGGGCGGGAGAGAGCAATCAGCCCCAGCATTTT.

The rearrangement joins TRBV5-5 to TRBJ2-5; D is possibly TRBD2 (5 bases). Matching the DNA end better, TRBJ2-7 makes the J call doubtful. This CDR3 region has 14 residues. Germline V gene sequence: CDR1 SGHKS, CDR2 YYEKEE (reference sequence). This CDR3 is CASSLAGVFYEQYF. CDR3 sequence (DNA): TGTGCCAGCAGCTTGGCCGGGGTCTTCTACGAGCAGTACTTC.

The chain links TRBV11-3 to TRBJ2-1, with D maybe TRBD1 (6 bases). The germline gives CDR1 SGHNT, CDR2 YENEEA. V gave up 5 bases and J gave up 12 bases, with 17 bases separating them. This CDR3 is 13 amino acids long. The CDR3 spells CASSRYRDRGQFF. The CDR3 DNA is TGTGCCAGCAGCCGATACAGGGATAGGGGGCAGTTCTTC.

CDR3 sequence reads: CASSQQTGANNSPLHF. DNA for the CDR3: TGTGCCAGCAGCCAACAGACAGGGGCGAATAATTCACCCCTCCACTTT. The rearrangement links TRBV4-2 to TRBJ1-6, with 8 positions matching TRBD1. The CDR3 contains 16 residues. Trimming cost V 2 bases and J 5 bases; bases outside gene matches: 5. Germline V gene lookup returns CDR1 LGHNA and CDR2 YNFKEQ.

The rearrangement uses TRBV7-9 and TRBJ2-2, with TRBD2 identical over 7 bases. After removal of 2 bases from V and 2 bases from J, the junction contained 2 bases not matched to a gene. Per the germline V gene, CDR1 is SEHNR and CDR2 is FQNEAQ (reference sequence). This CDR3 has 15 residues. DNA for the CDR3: TGTGCCAGCAGCTTATCTAGCGGAAACACCGGGGAGCTGTTTTTT. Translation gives CASSLSSGNTGELFF.

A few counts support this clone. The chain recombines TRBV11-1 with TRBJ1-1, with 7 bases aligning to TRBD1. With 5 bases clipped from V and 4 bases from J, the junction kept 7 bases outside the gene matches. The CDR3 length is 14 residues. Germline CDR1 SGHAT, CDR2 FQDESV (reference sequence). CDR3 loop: CASSPTDRATEAFF. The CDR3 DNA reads TGTGCCAGCAGCCCAACCGACAGGGCCACTGAAGCTTTCTTT.

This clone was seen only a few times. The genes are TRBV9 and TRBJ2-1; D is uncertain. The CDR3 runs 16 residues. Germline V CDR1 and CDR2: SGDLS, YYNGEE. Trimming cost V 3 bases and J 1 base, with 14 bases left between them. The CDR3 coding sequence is TGTGCCAGCAGCGAAATCACTGGTCCATCCTACAATGAGCAGTTCTTC. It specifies CASSEITGPSYNEQFF.

CDR3 residues: CASSLVGRGATDTQYF. CDR3 coding DNA: TGTGCCAGCAGCTTAGTAGGGCGGGGGGCCACAGATACGCAGTATTTT. J is TRBJ2-3 and V is TRBV7-8; 8 bases are shared with TRBD2. Looked up from germline, CDR1 is SGHVS and CDR2 is FQNEAQ. After removal of 1 base from V and 2 bases from J, the junction contained 5 bases not matched to a gene. The CDR3 length is 16 residues.

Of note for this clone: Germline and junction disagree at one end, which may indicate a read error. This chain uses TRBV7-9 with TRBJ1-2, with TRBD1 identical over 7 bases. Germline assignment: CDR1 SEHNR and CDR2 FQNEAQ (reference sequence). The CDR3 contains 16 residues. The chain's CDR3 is CSSSPGQDRANYGYTF. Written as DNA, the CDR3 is TGTTCCAGCAGTCCTGGACAGGATCGAGCTAACTATGGCTACACCTTC.

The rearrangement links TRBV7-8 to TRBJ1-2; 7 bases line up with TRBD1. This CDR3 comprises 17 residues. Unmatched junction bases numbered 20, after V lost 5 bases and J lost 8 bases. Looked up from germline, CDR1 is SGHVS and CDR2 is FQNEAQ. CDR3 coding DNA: TGTGCCAGCAGCCCGGACTGGGACAGACCTTCCTTGGGGGGCTACACCTTC. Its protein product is CASSPDWDRPSLGGYTF.

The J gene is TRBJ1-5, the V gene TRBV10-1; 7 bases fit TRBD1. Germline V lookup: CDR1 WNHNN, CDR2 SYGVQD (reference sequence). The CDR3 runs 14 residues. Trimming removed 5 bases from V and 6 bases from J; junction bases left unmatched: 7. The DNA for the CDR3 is TGCGCCAGCAGTCCGACAGGGATCGGTCAGCCCCAGCATTTT. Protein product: CASSPTGIGQPQHF.

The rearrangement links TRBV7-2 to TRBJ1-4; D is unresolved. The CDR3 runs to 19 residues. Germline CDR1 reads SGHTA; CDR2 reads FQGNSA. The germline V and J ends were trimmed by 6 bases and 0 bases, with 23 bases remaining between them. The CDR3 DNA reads TGTGCCAGCAGACTAGGAGGGAACCCCGGGTATTCAACTAATGAAAAACTGTTTTTT. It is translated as CASRLGGNPGYSTNEKLFF.

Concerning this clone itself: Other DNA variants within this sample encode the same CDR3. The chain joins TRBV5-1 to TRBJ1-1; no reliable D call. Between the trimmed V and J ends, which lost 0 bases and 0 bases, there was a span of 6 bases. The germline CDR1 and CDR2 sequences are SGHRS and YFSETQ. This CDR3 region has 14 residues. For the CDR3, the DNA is TGCGCCAGCAGCTTGGGTAGCCTGAACACTGAAGCTTTCTTT. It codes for CASSLGSLNTEAFF.

The CDR3 protein is CASRETGEHGYTF. The CDR3 coding sequence is TGTGCCAGCCGGGAGACAGGGGAACATGGCTACACCTTC. This rearrangement joins TRBV25-1 to TRBJ1-2, with 8 bases lining up with TRBD1. J was trimmed by 6 bases and V by 8 bases; bases with no gene match: 8. Germline V gene lookup returns CDR1 MGHDK and CDR2 SYGVNS. This CDR3 is 13 amino acids long.

CDR3 protein: CASSLIGRAYEQYF. CDR3 DNA sequence: TGCGCCAGCAGCTTGATCGGGCGGGCCTACGAGCAGTACTTC. The genes are TRBV5-1 and TRBJ2-7, with a possible D match to TRBD2 (5 bases). V was shortened by 1 base and J by 2 bases, with 10 bases between the two germline ends. Germline CDR1 and CDR2: SGHRS and YFSETQ. This CDR3 has 14 residues.

CDR3 loop: CASSLGTGLYEQYF. In nucleotides, the CDR3 is TGTGCCAGCAGCTTGGGAACAGGGCTCTACGAGCAGTACTTC. This sequence joins TRBV5-4 and TRBJ2-5, with D tentatively TRBD1 (6 bases). The DNA end is a closer match to TRBJ2-7, so the J assignment may be wrong. Germline CDR1 reads SGHNT; CDR2 reads YYREEE (reference sequence). The CDR3 has 14 residues.

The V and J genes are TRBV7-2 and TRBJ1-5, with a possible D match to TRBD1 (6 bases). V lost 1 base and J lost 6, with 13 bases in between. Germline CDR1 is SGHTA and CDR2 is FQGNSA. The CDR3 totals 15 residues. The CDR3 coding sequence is TGTGCCAGCAGCTTAGTTAGGGACACTGCTCAGCCCCAGCATTTT. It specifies CASSLVRDTAQPQHF.

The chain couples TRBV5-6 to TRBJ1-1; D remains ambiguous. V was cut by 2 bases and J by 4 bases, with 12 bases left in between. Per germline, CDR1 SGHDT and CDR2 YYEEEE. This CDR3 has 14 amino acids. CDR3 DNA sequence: TGTGCCAGCAGCTTCGGTTCGAGTTTCACTGAAGCTTTCTTT. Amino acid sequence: CASSFGSSFTEAFF.

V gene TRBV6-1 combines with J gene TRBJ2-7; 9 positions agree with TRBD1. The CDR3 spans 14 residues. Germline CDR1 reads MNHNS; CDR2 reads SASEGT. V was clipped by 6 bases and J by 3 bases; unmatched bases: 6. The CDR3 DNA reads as TGTGCCAGCAGGTGGGACAGGGAGGACTACGAGCAGTACTTC. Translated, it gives CASRWDREDYEQYF.